This paragraph covers one TCR beta chain sequence. What it recognizes is unknown. The data belong to a study of T cell repertoires in cytomegalovirus infection. Study-wide context: Matching HLA type, along with CMV infection, was indicated by public TCR beta signatures.

V gave up 5 bases and J gave up 4 bases, with 12 bases separating them. The CDR3 contains 14 residues. Per germline, CDR1 SEHNR and CDR2 FQNEAQ (reference sequence). TCRdb analysed the reads with MiXCR anew, one entry per CDR3 protein. The table includes about 330,000 distinct CDR3 sequences, around a tenth detected once. Regarding the study as a whole: People with CMV and the relevant HLA were identified by cumulative public TCR beta family frequency.

The TCR was taken from a human donor in good health (CMV status not recorded). Some clones in this sample may be carry-over from other donors' samples. The source material was PBMCs. J is TRBJ1-5 and V is TRBV7-9; a weak D match, TRBD1 (5 bases). This CDR3 reads CASSPIGGNQPQHF. CDR3 nucleotide sequence: TGTGCCAGCAGCCCGATTGGGGGAAATCAGCCCCAGCATTTT. The full variable domain, in which reference TRBV7-9 and TRBJ1-5 provide the parts outside the CDR3, is DTGVSQNPRHKITKRGQNVTFRCDPISEHNRLYWYRQTLGQGPEFLTYFQNEAQLEKSRLLSDRFSAERPKGSFSTLEIQRTEQGDSAMYLCASSPIGGNQPQHFGDGTRLSIL.